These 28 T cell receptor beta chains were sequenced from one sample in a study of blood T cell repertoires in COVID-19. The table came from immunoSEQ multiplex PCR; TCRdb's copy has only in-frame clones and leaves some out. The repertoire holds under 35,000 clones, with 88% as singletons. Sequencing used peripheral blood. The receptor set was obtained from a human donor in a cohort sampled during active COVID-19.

CDR3 nucleotide sequence: TGTGCCAGCAGTGAATCCAGTTTCACTAATGAAAAACTGTTTTTT. It is translated as CASSESSFTNEKLFF. The V gene is TRBV6-1, the J gene TRBJ1-4, with D unclear. The length of the CDR3 is 15 residues. CDR1 MNHNS and CDR2 SASEGT come from the germline V gene. V dropped 2 bases and J dropped 2 bases, with 9 bases sitting between them.

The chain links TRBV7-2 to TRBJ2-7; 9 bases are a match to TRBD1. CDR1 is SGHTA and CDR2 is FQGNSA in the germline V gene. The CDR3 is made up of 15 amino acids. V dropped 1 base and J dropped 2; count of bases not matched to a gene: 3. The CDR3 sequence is CASSLVWTGAYEQYF. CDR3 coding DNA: TGTGCCAGCAGCTTAGTGTGGACAGGGGCCTACGAGCAGTACTTC.

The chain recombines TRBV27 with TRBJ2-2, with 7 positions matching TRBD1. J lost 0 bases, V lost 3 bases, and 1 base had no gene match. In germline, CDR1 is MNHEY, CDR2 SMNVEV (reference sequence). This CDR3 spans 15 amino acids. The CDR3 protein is CASSLGTANTGELFF. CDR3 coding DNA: TGTGCCAGCAGTTTGGGGACAGCGAACACCGGGGAGCTGTTTTTT.

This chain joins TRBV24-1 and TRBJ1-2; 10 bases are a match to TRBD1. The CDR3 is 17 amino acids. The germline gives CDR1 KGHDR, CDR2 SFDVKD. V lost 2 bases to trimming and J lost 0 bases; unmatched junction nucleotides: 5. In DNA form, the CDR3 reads TGTGCCACCAGTGATTCACCCGGGACAGGGGCTAACTATGGCTACACCTTC. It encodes CATSDSPGTGANYGYTF.

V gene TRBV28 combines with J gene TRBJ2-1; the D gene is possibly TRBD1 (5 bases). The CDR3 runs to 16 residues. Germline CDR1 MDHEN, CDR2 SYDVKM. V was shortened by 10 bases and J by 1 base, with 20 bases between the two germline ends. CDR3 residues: CAIQSGAVGSYNEQFF. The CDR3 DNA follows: TGTGCCATCCAGAGTGGGGCGGTGGGGTCCTACAATGAGCAGTTCTTC.

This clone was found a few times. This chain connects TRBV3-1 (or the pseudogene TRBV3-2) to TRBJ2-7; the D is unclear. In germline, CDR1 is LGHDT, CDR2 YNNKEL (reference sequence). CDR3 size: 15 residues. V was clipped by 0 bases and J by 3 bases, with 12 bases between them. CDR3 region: CASSQDISLSYEQYF. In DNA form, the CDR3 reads TGTGCCAGCAGCCAAGATATTTCCCTCAGCTACGAGCAGTACTTC.

Here the CDR3 reads CASSITGSLNTGELFF. Written as DNA, the CDR3 is TGTGCCAGTAGTATAACAGGTTCTCTGAACACCGGGGAGCTGTTTTTT. The V call is TRBV19, the J call TRBJ2-2, with D perhaps matching TRBD1 (5 bases). Germline CDR1 reads LNHDA; CDR2 reads SQIVND (reference sequence). The CDR3 contains 16 residues. The germline V and J ends were trimmed by 2 bases and 1 base, with 11 bases remaining between them.

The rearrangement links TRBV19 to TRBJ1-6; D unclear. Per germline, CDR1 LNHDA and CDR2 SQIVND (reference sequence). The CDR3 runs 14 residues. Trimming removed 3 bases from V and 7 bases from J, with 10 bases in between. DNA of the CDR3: TGTGCCAGTAGTATGGTCAGGAACAATTCACCCCTCCACTTT. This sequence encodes CASSMVRNNSPLHF.

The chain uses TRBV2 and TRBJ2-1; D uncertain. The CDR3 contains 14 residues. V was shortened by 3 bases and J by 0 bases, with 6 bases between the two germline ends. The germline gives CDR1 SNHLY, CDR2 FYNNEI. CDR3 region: CASSDRSSYNEQFF. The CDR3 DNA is TGTGCCAGCAGTGACAGAAGCTCCTACAATGAGCAGTTCTTC.

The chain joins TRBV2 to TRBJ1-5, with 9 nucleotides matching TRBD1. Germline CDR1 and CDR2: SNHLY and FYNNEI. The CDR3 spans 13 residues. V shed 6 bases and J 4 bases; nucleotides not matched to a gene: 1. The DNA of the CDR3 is TGTGCCAGCAGCGGGACAGGGAATCAGCCCCAGCATTTT. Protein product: CASSGTGNQPQHF. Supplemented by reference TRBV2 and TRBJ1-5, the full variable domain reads EPEVTQTPSHQVTQMGQEVILRCVPISNHLYFYWYRQILGQKVEFLVSFYNNEISEKSEIFDDQFSVERPDGSNFTLKIRSTKLEDSAMYFCASSGTGNQPQHFGDGTRLSIL.

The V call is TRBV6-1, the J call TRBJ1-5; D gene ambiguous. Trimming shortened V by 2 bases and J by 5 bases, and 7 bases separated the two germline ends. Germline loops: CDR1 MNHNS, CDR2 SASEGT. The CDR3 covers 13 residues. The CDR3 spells CASSELPDQPQHF. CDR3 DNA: TGTGCCAGCAGTGAACTTCCGGATCAGCCCCAGCATTTT.

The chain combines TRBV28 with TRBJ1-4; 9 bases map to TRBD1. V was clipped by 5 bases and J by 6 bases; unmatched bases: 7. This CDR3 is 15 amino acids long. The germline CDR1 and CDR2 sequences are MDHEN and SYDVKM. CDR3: CASSPPGQGYEKLFF. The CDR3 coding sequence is TGTGCCAGCAGTCCACCGGGACAGGGTTATGAAAAACTGTTTTTT.

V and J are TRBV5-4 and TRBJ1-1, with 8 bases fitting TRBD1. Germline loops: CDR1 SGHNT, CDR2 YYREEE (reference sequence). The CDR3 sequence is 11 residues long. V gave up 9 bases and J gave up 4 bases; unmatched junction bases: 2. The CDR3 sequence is CANGQGTEAFF. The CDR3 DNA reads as TGTGCCAACGGACAGGGCACTGAAGCTTTCTTT.

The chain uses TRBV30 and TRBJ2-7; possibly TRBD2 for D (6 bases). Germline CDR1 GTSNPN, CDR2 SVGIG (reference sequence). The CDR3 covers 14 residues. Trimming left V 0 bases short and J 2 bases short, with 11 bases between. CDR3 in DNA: TGTGCCTGGAGTGTAGGGACTGGCACCTACGAGCAGTACTTC. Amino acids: CAWSVGTGTYEQYF.

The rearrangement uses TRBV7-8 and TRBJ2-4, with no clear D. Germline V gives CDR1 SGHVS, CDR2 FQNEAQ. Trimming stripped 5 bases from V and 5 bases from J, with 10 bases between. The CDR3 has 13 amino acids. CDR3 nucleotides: TGTGCCAGCAGCCCCCGCGTGGAAAACATTCAGTACTTC. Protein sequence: CASSPRVENIQYF.

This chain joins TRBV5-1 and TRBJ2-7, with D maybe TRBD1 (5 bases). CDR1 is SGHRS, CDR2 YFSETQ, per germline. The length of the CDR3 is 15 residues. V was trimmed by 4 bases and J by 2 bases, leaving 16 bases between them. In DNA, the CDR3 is TGCGCCAGCAGCCTCCGGCAGGGAAAGGCCTACGAGCAGTACTTC. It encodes CASSLRQGKAYEQYF.

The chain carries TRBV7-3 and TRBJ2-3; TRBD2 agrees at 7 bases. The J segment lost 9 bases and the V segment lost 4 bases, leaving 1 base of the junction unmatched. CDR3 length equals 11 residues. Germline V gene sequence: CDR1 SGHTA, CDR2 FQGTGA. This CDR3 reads CASSSGGTQYF. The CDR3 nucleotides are TGTGCCAGCAGCTCCGGGGGGACGCAGTATTTT.

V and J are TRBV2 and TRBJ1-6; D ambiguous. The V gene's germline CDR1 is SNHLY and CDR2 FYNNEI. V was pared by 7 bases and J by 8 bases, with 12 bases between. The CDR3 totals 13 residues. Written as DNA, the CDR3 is TGTGCCAGCACGATGGGAGCCCATTCACCCCTCCACTTT. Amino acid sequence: CASTMGAHSPLHF.

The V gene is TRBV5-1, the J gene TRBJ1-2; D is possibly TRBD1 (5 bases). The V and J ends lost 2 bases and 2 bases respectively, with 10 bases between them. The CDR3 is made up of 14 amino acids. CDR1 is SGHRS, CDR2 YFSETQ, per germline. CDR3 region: CASSLGQGNYGYTF. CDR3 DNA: TGCGCCAGCAGCTTAGGGCAGGGAAACTATGGCTACACCTTC.

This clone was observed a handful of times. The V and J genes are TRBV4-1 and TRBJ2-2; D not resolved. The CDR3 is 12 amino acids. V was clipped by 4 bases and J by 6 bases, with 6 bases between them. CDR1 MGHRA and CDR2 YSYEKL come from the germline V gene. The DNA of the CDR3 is TGCGCCAGCAGCCCAGGCGCCGGGGAGCTGTTTTTT. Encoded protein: CASSPGAGELFF.

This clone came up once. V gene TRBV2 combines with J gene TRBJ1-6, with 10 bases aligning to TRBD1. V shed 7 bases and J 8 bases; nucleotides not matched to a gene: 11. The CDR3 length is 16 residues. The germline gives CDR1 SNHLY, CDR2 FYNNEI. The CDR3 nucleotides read TGTGCCAGCATGCTCACGGCCGGGACAGGGGATTCACCCCTCCACTTT. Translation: CASMLTAGTGDSPLHF. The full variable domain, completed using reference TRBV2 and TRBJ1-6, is EPEVTQTPSHQVTQMGQEVILRCVPISNHLYFYWYRQILGQKVEFLVSFYNNEISEKSEIFDDQFSVERPDGSNFTLKIRSTKLEDSAMYFCASMLTAGTGDSPLHFGNGTRLTVT.

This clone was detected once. In DNA form, the CDR3 reads TGTGCCAGCAGAAATACAGGGGGCGCAGATGGCTACACCTTC. Protein: CASRNTGGADGYTF. The rearrangement joins TRBV6-4 to TRBJ1-2, with 9 bases identical to TRBD1. Germline values: CDR1 MRHNA, CDR2 SNTAGT. V lost 6 bases and J lost 6; bases outside the gene matches: 8. The CDR3 sequence is 14 residues long.

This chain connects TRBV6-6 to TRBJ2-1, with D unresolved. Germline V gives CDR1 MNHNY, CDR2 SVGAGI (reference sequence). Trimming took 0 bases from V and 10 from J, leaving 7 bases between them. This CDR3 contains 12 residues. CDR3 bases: TGTGCCAGCAGTTACTCTCTCCCGGAGCAGTTCTTC. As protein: CASSYSLPEQFF.

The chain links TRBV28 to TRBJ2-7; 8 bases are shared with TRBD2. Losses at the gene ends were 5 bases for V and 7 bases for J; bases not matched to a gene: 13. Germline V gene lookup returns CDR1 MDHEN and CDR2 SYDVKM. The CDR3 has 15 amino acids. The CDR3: CASSATGGRRWEQYF. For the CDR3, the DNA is TGTGCCAGCAGTGCTACGGGGGGGCGCCGCTGGGAGCAGTACTTC.

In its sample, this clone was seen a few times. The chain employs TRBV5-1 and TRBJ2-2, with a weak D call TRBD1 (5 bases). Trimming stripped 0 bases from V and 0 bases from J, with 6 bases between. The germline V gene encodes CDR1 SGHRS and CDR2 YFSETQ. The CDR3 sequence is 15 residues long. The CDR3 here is CASSLGGANTGELFF. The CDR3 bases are TGCGCCAGCAGCTTGGGGGGCGCGAACACCGGGGAGCTGTTTTTT.

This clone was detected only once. The CDR3 DNA is TGTGCCAGCAGAATTACAGGGGGCTTAGGGTTAGAGACCCAGTACTTC. Amino acid sequence: CASRITGGLGLETQYF. The chain carries TRBV25-1 and TRBJ2-5; 9 nucleotides agree with TRBD1. Per the germline V gene, CDR1 is MGHDK and CDR2 is SYGVNS. The CDR3 loop spans 16 amino acids. With 6 bases clipped from V and 4 bases from J, the junction kept 12 bases outside the gene matches.

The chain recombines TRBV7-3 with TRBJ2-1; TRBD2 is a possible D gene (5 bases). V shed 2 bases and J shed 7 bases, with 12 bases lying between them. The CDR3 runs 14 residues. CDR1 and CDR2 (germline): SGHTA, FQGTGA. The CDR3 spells CASSLLLGGNEQFF. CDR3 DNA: TGTGCCAGCAGCTTATTACTAGGAGGTAATGAGCAGTTCTTC.

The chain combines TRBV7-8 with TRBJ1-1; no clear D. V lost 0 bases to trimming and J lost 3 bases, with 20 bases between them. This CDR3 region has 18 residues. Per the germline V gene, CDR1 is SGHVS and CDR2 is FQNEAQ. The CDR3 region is CASSLARVWVKVDTEAFF. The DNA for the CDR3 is TGTGCCAGCAGCTTAGCGCGGGTTTGGGTGAAGGTAGACACTGAAGCTTTCTTT.